This T cell receptor (beta chain) appears in the sequencing data of a study of PD-L1 blockade in urothelial cancer. Looking at the study overall: Previous chemotherapy exposure amounted to 0 to 3 regimens for patients. T cell content in blood samples showed a median of about 140,000.

The time point here: pretreatment peripheral blood. Patients presented with locally advanced or metastatic urothelial carcinoma. Synthetic spike-ins, TCR analog templates, were added into each PCR. Measured with immunoSEQ multiplex PCR; TCRdb has only the in-frame clones, and not every one. Among tens of thousands of clones listed, approximately 84% were seen once. The TCR was taken from a man between 60 and 75 years old with urothelial cancer. The sequencing here drew on PBMCs, taken around atezolizumab (anti-PD-L1) treatment.

DNA of the CDR3: TGTGCCAGCAGCCACGGGACTAGCGGGGGCCCCTCCCCAGATACGCAGTATTTT. Translated, it gives CASSHGTSGGPSPDTQYF. The V gene is TRBV7-2, the J gene TRBJ2-3; TRBD2 matches 14 bases. V lost 5 bases and J lost 4; bases outside the gene matches: 11. The germline V gene encodes CDR1 SGHTA and CDR2 FQGNSA. This CDR3 region has 18 residues.